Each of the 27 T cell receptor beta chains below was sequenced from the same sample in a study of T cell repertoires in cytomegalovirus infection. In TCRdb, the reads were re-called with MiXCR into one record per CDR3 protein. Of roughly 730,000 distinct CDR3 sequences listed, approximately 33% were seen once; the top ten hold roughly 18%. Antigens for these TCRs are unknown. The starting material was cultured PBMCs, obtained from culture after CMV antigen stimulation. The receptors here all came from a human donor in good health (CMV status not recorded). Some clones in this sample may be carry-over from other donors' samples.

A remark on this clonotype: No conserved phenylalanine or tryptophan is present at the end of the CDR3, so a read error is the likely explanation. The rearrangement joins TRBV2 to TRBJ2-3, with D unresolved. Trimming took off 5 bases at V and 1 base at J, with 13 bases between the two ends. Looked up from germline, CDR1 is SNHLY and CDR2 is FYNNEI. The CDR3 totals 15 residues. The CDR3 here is CASSLDRRGTDTQYV. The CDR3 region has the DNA TGTGCCAGCAGTCTGGACCGACGGGGCACAGATACGCAGTATGTT.

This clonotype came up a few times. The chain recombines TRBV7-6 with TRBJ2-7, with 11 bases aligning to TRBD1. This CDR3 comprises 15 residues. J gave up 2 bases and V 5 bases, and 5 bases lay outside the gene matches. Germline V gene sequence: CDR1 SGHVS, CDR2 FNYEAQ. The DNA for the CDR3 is TGTGCCAGCAGCCCGAGGGACAGGGGGGCCTACGAGCAGTACTTC. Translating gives CASSPRDRGAYEQYF.

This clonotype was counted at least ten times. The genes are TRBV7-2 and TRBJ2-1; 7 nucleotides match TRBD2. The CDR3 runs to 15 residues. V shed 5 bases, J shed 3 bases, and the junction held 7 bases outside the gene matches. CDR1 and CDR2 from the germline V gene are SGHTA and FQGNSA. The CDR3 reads CASSESPGGYNEQFF. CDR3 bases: TGTGCCAGCAGCGAATCCCCGGGAGGCTACAATGAGCAGTTCTTC.

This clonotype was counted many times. The CDR3 sequence is CASSLRGDGYTF. The CDR3 bases are TGTGCCAGCAGCTTAAGAGGGGATGGCTACACCTTC. This chain connects TRBV28 to TRBJ1-2, with D maybe TRBD1 (5 bases). V shed 6 bases and J shed 6 bases, with 11 bases lying between them. This CDR3 contains 12 residues. Germline V gene sequence: CDR1 MDHEN, CDR2 SYDVKM.

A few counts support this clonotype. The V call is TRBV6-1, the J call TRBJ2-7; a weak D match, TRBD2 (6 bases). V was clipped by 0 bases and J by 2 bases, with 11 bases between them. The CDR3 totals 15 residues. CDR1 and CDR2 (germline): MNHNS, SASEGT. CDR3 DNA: TGTGCCAGCAGTGAAGCGCCCGGGAGCCCCTACGAGCAGTACTTC. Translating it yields CASSEAPGSPYEQYF.

In DNA, the CDR3 is TGTGCCAGTAGTTCGCTTTGGGGACAGGGTCCCTCGGTTAGGAACACTGAAGCTTTCTTT. Its translation is CASSSLWGQGPSVRNTEAFF. This rearrangement joins TRBV19 to TRBJ1-1, with 9 bases fitting TRBD1. V was pared by 5 bases and J by 1 base, with 20 bases of the junction left unmatched. This CDR3 has 20 residues. Germline CDR1 reads LNHDA; CDR2 reads SQIVND (reference sequence).

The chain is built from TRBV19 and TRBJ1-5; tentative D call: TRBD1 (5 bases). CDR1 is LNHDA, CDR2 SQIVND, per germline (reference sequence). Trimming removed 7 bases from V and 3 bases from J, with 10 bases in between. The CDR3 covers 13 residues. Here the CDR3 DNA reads TGTGCCAGTATATCGGGGGACAATCAGCCCCAGCATTTT. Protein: CASISGDNQPQHF. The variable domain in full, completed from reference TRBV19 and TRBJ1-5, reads DGGITQSPKYLFRKEGQNVTLSCEQNLNHDAMYWYRQDPGQGLRLIYYSQIVNDFQKGDIAEGYSVSREKKESFPLTVTSAQKNPTAFYLCASISGDNQPQHFGDGTRLSIL.

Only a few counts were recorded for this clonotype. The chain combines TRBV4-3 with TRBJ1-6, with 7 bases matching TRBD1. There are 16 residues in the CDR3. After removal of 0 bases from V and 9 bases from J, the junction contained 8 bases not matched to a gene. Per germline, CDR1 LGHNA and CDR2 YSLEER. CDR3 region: CASSQDLRQGSSPLHF. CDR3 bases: TGCGCCAGCAGCCAAGATCTTCGACAGGGAAGTTCACCCCTCCACTTT.

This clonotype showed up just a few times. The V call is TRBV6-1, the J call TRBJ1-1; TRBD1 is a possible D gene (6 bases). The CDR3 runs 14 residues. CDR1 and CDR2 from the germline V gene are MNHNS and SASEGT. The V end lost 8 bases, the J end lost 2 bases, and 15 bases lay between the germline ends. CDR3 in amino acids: CASLGGIANTEAFF. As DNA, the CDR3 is TGTGCCAGCTTGGGGGGCATAGCAAACACTGAAGCTTTCTTT.

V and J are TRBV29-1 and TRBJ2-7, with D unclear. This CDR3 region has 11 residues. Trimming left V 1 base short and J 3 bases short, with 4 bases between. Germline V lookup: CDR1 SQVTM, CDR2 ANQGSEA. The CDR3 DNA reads TGCAGCGTTGAAGCCAGCTACGAGCAGTACTTC. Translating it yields CSVEASYEQYF.

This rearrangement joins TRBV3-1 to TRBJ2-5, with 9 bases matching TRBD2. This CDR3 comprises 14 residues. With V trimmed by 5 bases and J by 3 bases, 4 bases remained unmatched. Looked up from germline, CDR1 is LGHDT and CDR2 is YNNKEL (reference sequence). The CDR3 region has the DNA TGTGCCAGCAGCTCCATAGCGGGAGAAGAGACCCAGTACTTC. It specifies CASSSIAGEETQYF.

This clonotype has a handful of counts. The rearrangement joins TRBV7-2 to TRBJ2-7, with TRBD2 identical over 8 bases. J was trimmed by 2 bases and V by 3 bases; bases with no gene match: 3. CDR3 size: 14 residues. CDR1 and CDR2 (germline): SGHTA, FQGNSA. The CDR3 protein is CASSFRLATYEQYF. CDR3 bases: TGTGCCAGCAGCTTTCGACTAGCGACCTACGAGCAGTACTTC.

The CDR3 bases are TGTGCCAGCAGCCAGAGGTCAGTAACCTACGAGCAGTACTTC. Translating gives CASSQRSVTYEQYF. The chain combines TRBV3-1 with TRBJ2-7; D is unresolved. The V end was cut by 3 bases, the J end by 2 bases, with 11 bases between. Germline values: CDR1 LGHDT, CDR2 YNNKEL (reference sequence). This CDR3 contains 14 residues.

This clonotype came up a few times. Here the CDR3 DNA reads TGCAGTGCTAGAGATCAGGCCGGCGCCTACGAGCAGTACTTC. Translated, it gives CSARDQAGAYEQYF. V usage is TRBV20-1 and J usage is TRBJ2-7, with D unclear. The CDR3 is 14 residues long. V dropped 0 bases and J dropped 2 bases, with 11 bases sitting between them. The germline gives CDR1 DFQATT, CDR2 SNEGSKA (reference sequence).

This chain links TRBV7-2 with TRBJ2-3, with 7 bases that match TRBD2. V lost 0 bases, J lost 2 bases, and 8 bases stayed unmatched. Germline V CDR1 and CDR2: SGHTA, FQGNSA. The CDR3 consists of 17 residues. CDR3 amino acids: CASSLARLADATDTQYF. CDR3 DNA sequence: TGTGCCAGCAGCTTAGCCAGGCTAGCGGATGCCACAGATACGCAGTATTTT.

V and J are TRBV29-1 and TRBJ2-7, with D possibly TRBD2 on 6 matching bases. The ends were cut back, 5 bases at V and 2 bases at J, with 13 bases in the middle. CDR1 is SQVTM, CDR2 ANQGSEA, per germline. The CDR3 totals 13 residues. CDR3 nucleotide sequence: TGCAGCGTTACCGGGACTGTTACCTACGAGCAGTACTTC. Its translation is CSVTGTVTYEQYF.

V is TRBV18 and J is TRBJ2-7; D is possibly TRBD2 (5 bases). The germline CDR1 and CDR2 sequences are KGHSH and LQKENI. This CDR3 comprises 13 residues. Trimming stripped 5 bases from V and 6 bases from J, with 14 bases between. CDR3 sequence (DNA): TGTGCCAGCTCAGAGGGCCTACTTTCCGAGCAGTACTTC. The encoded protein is CASSEGLLSEQYF. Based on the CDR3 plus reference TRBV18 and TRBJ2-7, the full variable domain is NAGVMQNPRHLVRRRGQEARLRCSPMKGHSHVYWYRQLPEEGLKFMVYLQKENIIDESGMPKERFSAEFPKEGPSILRIQQVVRGDSAAYFCASSEGLLSEQYFGPGTRLTVT.

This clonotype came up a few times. The CDR3 DNA reads TGCGCCAGCAGCTTAGACATTGGGGCCTACAATGAGCAGTTCTTC. Its protein is CASSLDIGAYNEQFF. This chain connects TRBV5-1 to TRBJ2-1; D ambiguous. Trimming took 2 bases from V and 2 from J, leaving 11 bases between them. Germline loops: CDR1 SGHRS, CDR2 YFSETQ. The CDR3 is made up of 15 amino acids.

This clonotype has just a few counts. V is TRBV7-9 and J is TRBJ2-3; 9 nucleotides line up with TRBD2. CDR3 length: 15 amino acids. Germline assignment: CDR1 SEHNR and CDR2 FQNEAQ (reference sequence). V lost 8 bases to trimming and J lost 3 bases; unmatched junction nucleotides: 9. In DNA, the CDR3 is TGTGCCAGCGCCCGGGGCGGGGGGGCGACAGATACGCAGTATTTT. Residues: CASARGGGATDTQYF.

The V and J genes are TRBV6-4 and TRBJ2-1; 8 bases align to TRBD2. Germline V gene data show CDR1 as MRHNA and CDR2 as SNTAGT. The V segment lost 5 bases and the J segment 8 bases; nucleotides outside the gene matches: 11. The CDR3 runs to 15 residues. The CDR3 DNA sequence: TGTGCCAGCAGTCCAACTCCCGGGGGGGCCCATGAGCAGTTCTTC. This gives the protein CASSPTPGGAHEQFF.

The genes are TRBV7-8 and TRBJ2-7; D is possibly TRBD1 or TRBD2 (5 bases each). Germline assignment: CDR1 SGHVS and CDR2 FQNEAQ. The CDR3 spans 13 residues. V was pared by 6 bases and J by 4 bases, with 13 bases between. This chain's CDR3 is CASRGDGLYEQYF. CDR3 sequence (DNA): TGTGCCAGCAGGGGGGACGGCCTTTACGAGCAGTACTTC.

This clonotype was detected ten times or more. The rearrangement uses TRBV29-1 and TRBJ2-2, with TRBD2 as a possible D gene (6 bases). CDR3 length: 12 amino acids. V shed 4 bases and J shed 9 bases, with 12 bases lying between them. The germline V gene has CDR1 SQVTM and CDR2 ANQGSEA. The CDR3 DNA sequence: TGCAGCGTTGGGCAGGGAGGCCGGGAGCTGTTTTTT. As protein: CSVGQGGRELFF.

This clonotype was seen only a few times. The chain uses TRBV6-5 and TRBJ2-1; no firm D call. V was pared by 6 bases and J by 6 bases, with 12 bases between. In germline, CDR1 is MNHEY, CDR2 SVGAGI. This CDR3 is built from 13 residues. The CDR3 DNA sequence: TGTGCCAGCAGCCCCATAGAGCGCAATGAGCAGTTCTTC. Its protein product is CASSPIERNEQFF.

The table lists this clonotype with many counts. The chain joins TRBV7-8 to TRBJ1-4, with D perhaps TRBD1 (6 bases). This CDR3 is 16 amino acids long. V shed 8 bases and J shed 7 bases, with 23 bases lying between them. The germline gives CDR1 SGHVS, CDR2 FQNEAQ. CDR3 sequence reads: CASSARTGGASEKLFF. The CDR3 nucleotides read TGTGCCAGCTCAGCAAGAACGGGGGGCGCGAGTGAAAAACTGTTTTTT. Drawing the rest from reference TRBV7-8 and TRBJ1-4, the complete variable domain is GAGVSQSPRYKVAKRGQDVALRCDPISGHVSLFWYQQALGQGPEFLTYFQNEAQLDKSGLPSDRFFAERPEGSVSTLKIQRTQQEDSAVYLCASSARTGGASEKLFFGSGTQLSVL.

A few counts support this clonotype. This CDR3 reads CASIRRGQVGGEKLFF. Written as DNA, the CDR3 is TGTGCCAGTATCCGCCGGGGACAGGTTGGTGGCGAAAAACTGTTTTTT. V gene TRBV19 combines with J gene TRBJ1-4, with TRBD1 identical over 8 bases. V lost 7 bases, J lost 8 bases, and 15 bases stayed unmatched. The CDR3 has 16 residues. Germline CDR1 is LNHDA and CDR2 is SQIVND (reference sequence). Variable domain in full (rest from reference TRBV19 and TRBJ1-4): DGGITQSPKYLFRKEGQNVTLSCEQNLNHDAMYWYRQDPGQGLRLIYYSQIVNDFQKGDIAEGYSVSREKKESFPLTVTSAQKNPTAFYLCASIRRGQVGGEKLFFGSGTQLSVL.

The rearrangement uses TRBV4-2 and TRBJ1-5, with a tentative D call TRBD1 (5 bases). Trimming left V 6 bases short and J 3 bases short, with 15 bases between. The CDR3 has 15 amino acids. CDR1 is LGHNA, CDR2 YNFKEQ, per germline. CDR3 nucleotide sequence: TGTGCCAGCAGTCAAAGTACAGGTTTCAATCAGCCCCAGCATTTT. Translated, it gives CASSQSTGFNQPQHF.

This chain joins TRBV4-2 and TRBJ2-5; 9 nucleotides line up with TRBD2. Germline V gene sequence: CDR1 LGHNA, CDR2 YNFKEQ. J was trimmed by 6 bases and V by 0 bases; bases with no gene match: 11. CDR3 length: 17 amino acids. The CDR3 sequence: CASSQDWRAGGPKTQYF. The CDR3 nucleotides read TGTGCCAGCAGCCAAGATTGGAGGGCGGGGGGGCCGAAGACCCAGTACTTC.